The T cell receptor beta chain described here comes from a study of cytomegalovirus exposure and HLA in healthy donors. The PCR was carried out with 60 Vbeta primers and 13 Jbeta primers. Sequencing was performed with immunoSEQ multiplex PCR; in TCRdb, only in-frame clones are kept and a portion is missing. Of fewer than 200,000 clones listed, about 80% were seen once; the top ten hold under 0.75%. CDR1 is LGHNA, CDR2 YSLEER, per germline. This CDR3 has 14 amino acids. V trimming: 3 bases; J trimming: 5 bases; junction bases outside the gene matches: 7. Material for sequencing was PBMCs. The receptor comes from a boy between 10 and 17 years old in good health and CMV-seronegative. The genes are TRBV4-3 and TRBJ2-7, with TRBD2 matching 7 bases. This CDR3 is CASSQFVGRDEQYF. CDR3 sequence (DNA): TGCGCCAGCAGCCAGTTTGTGGGGAGGGACGAGCAGTACTTC.